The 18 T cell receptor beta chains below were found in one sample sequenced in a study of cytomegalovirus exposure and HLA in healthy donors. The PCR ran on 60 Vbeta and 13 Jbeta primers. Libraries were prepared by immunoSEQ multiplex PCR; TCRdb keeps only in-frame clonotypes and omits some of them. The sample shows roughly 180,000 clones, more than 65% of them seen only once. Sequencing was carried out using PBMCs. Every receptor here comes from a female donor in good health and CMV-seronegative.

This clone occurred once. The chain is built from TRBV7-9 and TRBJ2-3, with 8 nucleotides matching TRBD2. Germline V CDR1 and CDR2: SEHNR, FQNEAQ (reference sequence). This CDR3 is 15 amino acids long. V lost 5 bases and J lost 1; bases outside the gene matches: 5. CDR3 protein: CASSPQRGRTDTQYF. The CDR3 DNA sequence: TGTGCCAGCAGCCCCCAGCGGGGGCGCACAGATACGCAGTATTTT.

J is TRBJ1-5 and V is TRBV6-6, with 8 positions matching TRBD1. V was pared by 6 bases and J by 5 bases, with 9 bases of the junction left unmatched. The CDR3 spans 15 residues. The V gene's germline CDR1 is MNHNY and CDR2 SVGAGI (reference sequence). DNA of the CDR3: TGTGCCAGCAGCCCCGGGACAGGAGTTTATCAGCCCCAGCATTTT. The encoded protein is CASSPGTGVYQPQHF.

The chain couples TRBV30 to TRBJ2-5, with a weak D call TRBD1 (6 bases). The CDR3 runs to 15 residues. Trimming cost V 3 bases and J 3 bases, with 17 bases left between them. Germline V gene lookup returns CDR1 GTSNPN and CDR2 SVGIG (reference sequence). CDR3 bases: TGTGCCTGGAGGATAGTAGACAGGACCGAAGAGACCCAGTACTTC. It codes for CAWRIVDRTEETQYF. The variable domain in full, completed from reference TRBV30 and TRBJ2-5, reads SQTIHQWPATLVQPVGSPLSLECTVEGTSNPNLYWYRQAAGRGLQLLFYSVGIGQISSEVPQNLSASRPQDRQFILSSKKLLLSDSGFYLCAWRIVDRTEETQYFGPGTRLLVL.

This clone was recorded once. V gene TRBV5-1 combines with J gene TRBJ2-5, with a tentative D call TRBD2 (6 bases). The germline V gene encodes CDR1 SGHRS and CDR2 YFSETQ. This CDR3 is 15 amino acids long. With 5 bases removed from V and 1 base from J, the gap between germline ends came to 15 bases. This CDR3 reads CASSWRGHPQETQYF. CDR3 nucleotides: TGCGCCAGCAGTTGGCGGGGTCATCCCCAAGAGACCCAGTACTTC. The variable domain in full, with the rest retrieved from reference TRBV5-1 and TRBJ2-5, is KAGVTQTPRYLIKTRGQQVTLSCSPISGHRSVSWYQQTPGQGLQFLFEYFSETQRNKGNFPGRFSGRQFSNSRSEMNVSTLELGDSALYLCASSWRGHPQETQYFGPGTRLLVL.

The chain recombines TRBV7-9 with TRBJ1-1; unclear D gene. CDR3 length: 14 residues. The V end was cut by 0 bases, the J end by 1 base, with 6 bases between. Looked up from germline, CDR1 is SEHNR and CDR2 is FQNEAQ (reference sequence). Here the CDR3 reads CASSLARENTEAFF. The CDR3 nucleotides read TGTGCCAGCAGCTTAGCGAGGGAGAACACTGAAGCTTTCTTT. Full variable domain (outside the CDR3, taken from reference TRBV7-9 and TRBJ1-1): DTGVSQNPRHKITKRGQNVTFRCDPISEHNRLYWYRQTLGQGPEFLTYFQNEAQLEKSRLLSDRFSAERPKGSFSTLEIQRTEQGDSAMYLCASSLARENTEAFFGQGTRLTVV.

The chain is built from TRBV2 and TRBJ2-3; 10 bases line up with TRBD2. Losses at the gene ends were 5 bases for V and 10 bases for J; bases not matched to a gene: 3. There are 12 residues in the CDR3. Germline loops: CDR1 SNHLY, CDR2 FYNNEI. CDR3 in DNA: TGTGCCAGCAGTTTTACTAGCGGGGCGCAGTATTTT. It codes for CASSFTSGAQYF.

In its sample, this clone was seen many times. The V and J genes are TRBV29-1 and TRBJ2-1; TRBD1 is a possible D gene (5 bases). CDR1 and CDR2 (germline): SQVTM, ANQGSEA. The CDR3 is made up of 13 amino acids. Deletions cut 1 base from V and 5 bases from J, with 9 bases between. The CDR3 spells CSVEVGPNNEQFF. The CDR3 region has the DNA TGCAGCGTTGAAGTGGGGCCAAACAATGAGCAGTTCTTC.

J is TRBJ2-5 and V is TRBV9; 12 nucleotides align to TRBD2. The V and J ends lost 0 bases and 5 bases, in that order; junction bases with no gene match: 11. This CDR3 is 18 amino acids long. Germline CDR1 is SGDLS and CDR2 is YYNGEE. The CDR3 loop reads CASSVGASGGAISETQYF. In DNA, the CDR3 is TGTGCCAGCAGCGTAGGGGCTAGCGGGGGGGCGATATCGGAGACCCAGTACTTC.

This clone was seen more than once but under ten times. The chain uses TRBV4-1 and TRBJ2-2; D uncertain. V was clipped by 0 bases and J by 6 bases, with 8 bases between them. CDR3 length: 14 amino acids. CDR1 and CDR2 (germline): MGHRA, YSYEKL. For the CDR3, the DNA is TGCGCCAGCAGCCAAGATAGGAGCCCCGGGGAGCTGTTTTTT. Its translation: CASSQDRSPGELFF.

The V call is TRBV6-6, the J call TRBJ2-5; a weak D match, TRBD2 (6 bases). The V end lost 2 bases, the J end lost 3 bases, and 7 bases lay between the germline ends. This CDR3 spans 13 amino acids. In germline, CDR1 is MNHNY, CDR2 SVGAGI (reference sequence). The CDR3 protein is CASSYGGKETQYF. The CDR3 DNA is TGTGCCAGCAGTTACGGCGGGAAAGAGACCCAGTACTTC.

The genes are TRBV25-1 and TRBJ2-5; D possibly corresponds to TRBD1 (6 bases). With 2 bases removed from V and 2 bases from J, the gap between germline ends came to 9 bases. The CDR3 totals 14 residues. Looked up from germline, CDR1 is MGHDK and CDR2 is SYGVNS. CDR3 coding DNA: TGTGCCAGCAGTGAACACAGGGATCAAGAGACCCAGTACTTC. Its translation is CASSEHRDQETQYF.

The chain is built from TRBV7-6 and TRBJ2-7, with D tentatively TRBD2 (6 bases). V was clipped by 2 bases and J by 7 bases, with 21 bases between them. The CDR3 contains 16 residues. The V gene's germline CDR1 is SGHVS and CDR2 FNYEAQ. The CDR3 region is CASSLNVGAGPREQYF. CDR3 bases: TGTGCCAGCAGCTTAAACGTTGGGGCGGGACCTCGTGAGCAGTACTTC. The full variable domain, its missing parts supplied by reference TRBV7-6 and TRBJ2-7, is GAGVSQSPRYKVTKRGQDVALRCDPISGHVSLYWYRQALGQGPEFLTYFNYEAQQDKSGLPNDRFSAERPEGSISTLTIQRTEQRDSAMYRCASSLNVGAGPREQYFGPGTRLTVT.

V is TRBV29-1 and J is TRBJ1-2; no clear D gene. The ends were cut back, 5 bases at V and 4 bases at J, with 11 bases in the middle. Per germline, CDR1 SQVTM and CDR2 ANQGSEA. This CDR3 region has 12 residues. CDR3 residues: CSVHQSFYGYTF. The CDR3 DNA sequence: TGCAGCGTTCACCAGTCCTTCTATGGCTACACCTTC.

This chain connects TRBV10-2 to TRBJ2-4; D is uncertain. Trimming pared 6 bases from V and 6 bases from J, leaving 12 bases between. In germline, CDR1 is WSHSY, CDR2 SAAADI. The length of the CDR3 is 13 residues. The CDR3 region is CASSGSGGNIQYF. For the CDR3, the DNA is TGCGCCAGCAGCGGGTCGGGTGGAAACATTCAGTACTTC.

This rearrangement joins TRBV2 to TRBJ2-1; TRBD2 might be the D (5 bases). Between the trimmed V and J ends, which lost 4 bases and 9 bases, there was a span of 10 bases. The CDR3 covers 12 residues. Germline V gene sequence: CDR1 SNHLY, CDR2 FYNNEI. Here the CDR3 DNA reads TGTGCCAGCAGTGTTTACCGGGGTGAGCAGTTCTTC. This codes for CASSVYRGEQFF.

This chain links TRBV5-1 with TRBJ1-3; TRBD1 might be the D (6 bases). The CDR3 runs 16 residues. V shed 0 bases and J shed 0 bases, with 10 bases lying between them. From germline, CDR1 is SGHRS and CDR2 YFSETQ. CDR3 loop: CASSLGGQNSGNTIYF. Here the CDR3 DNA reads TGCGCCAGCAGCTTGGGCGGACAGAACTCTGGAAACACCATATATTTT.

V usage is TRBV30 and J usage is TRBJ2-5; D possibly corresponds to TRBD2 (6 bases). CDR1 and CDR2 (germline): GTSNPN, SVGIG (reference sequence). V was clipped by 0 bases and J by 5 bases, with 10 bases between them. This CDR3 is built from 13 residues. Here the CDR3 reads CAWSVGLAETQYF. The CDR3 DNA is TGTGCCTGGAGTGTAGGTCTAGCGGAGACCCAGTACTTC.

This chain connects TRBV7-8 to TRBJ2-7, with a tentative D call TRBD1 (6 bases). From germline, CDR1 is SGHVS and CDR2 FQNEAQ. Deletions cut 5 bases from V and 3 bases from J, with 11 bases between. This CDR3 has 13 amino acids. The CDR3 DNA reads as TGTGCCAGCAGCCAGACAGGAAACTACGAGCAGTACTTC. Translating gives CASSQTGNYEQYF. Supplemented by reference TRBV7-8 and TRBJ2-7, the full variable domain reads GAGVSQSPRYKVAKRGQDVALRCDPISGHVSLFWYQQALGQGPEFLTYFQNEAQLDKSGLPSDRFFAERPEGSVSTLKIQRTQQEDSAVYLCASSQTGNYEQYFGPGTRLTVT.